A selection of T cell receptor beta chains follows, all from one sample in a study of blood T cell repertoires in COVID-19. Sequenced by immunoSEQ multiplex PCR; TCRdb stores in-frame clones only, minus some. The top ten hold approximately 8% of the sample, which has about 120,000 clones, approximately 90% seen once. What was sequenced was peripheral blood. The receptors were sampled from a man aged 45-65 years with acute or convalescent COVID-19. Both conserved end residues are part of each CDR3. A D gene is named only where the DNA matches it firmly. The size entry is marked missing in some rows and otherwise reads once, few, many or a size class.

D gene: TRBD1; CDR3 length: 16; V gene: TRBV7-2; clone size: -; J gene: TRBJ1-4; CDR3 protein: CASSQGGRTANEKLFF; CDR3 DNA: TGTGCCAGCAGCCAGGGGGGTCGGACGGCTAATGAAAAACTGTTTTTT
D gene: TRBD2; CDR3 length: 16; V gene: TRBV9; clone size: once; J gene: TRBJ2-7; CDR3 protein: CASSVVPSGLAYEQYF; CDR3 DNA: TGTGCCAGCAGCGTAGTCCCGTCGGGACTAGCCTACGAGCAGTACTTC
D gene: -; CDR3 length: 12; V gene: TRBV12-3/TRBV12-4; clone size: -; J gene: TRBJ2-7; CDR3 protein: CASRATAYEQYF; CDR3 DNA: TGTGCCAGCAGGGCCACAGCCTACGAGCAGTACTTC
D gene: TRBD1; CDR3 length: 14; V gene: TRBV19; clone size: -; J gene: TRBJ1-2; CDR3 protein: CASRVAQGALGYTF; CDR3 DNA: TGTGCCAGTAGAGTGGCCCAGGGGGCGCTTGGCTACACCTTC
D gene: TRBD1; CDR3 length: 14; V gene: TRBV18; clone size: -; J gene: TRBJ1-2; CDR3 protein: CASSPAGTGDGYTF; CDR3 DNA: TGTGCCAGCTCACCCGCCGGGACAGGGGATGGCTACACCTTC
D gene: TRBD1; CDR3 length: 15; V gene: TRBV2; clone size: -; J gene: TRBJ1-4; CDR3 protein: CASTFFRDRDEKLFF; CDR3 DNA: TGTGCCAGCACTTTTTTCCGGGACAGGGATGAAAAACTGTTTTTT
D gene: -; CDR3 length: 11; V gene: TRBV6-5; clone size: -; J gene: TRBJ2-5; CDR3 protein: CASSPKETQYF; CDR3 DNA: TGTGCCAGCAGTCCTAAAGAGACCCAGTACTTC
D gene: TRBD2; CDR3 length: 16; V gene: TRBV7-2; clone size: -; J gene: TRBJ2-1; CDR3 protein: CASSLTSGSSGNEQFF; CDR3 DNA: TGTGCCAGCAGCTTAACTAGCGGGAGCTCGGGCAATGAGCAGTTCTTC
D gene: -; CDR3 length: 15; V gene: TRBV7-8; clone size: -; J gene: TRBJ1-1; CDR3 protein: CASSPPGRGRTEAFF; CDR3 DNA: TGTGCCAGCAGCCCGCCGGGCAGGGGAAGAACTGAAGCTTTCTTT
D gene: -; CDR3 length: 16; V gene: TRBV25-1; clone size: -; J gene: TRBJ1-1; CDR3 protein: CASRKKVGAGNTEAFF; CDR3 DNA: TGTGCCAGCAGAAAAAAAGTGGGGGCGGGGAACACTGAAGCTTTCTTT
D gene: TRBD1; CDR3 length: 15; V gene: TRBV9; clone size: -; J gene: TRBJ1-2; CDR3 protein: CASRAPGQGTYGYTF; CDR3 DNA: TGTGCCAGCAGAGCACCGGGACAGGGAACCTATGGCTACACCTTC
D gene: TRBD1; CDR3 length: 15; V gene: TRBV27; clone size: -; J gene: TRBJ2-7; CDR3 protein: CASSFSGTATYEQYF; CDR3 DNA: TGTGCCAGCAGTTTCTCCGGGACAGCGACCTACGAGCAGTACTTC
D gene: -; CDR3 length: 18; V gene: TRBV7-2; clone size: -; J gene: TRBJ1-1; CDR3 protein: CASSLAWFAGLVNTEAFF; CDR3 DNA: TGTGCCAGCAGCTTAGCATGGTTTGCAGGGTTAGTAAACACTGAAGCTTTCTTT
D gene: TRBD1; CDR3 length: 15; V gene: TRBV5-6; clone size: -; J gene: TRBJ2-7; CDR3 protein: CASSLFDRVSYEQYF; CDR3 DNA: TGTGCCAGCAGCTTGTTTGACAGGGTATCCTACGAGCAGTACTTC
D gene: -; CDR3 length: 15; V gene: TRBV18; clone size: -; J gene: TRBJ2-4; CDR3 protein: CASSPPSGIENIQYF; CDR3 DNA: TGTGCCAGCTCACCACCGTCGGGTATAGAAAACATTCAGTACTTC
D gene: TRBD1; CDR3 length: 14; V gene: TRBV6-5; clone size: -; J gene: TRBJ2-5; CDR3 protein: CASSRDRGRETQYF; CDR3 DNA: TGTGCCAGCAGCCGGGACAGGGGGCGGGAGACCCAGTACTTC
D gene: TRBD1; CDR3 length: 13; V gene: TRBV29-1; clone size: few; J gene: TRBJ1-2; CDR3 protein: CSVGAGGYYGYTF; CDR3 DNA: TGCAGCGTCGGCGCAGGGGGCTACTATGGCTACACCTTC
D gene: -; CDR3 length: 13; V gene: TRBV5-1; clone size: -; J gene: TRBJ2-3; CDR3 protein: CASSFQYGDTQYF; CDR3 DNA: TGCGCCAGCAGCTTTCAGTATGGTGATACGCAGTATTTT